This T cell receptor beta chain was sequenced during a study of OX40 agonist ivuxolimab in advanced cancers. Overall study: Enrolled patients in dose escalation had cancers that were hepatocellular carcinoma, melanoma, renal cell or head and neck cancer. Therapy given before enrollment (anti-PD-1, anti-PD-L1 or anti-CTLA-4) was allowed, and 40% to 45% had some. Study conclusions and caveats: Low levels of normalized T-cell clonal expansion also appeared in some nonresponders.

The sampling schedule covered blood at baseline, cycle 4 day 1, and cycle 7 day 1. About this clone: The antigen remains undetermined.

This table comes from immunoSEQ multiplex PCR, and its TCRdb copy is limited to in-frame clones, with some not included. The profile shows roughly 13,000 clones, around 82% of them singletons. V dropped 0 bases and J dropped 4; count of bases not matched to a gene: 4. The CDR3 runs to 14 residues. CDR1 SGHNT and CDR2 YYREEE come from the germline V gene (reference sequence). The receptor was derived from an adult with an advanced solid tumor such as melanoma, head and neck, liver or kidney cancer. The sequencing here drew on CD4+ or CD8+ T cells sorted from blood, taken in a trial of the OX40 agonist ivuxolimab. The chain combines TRBV5-4 with TRBJ2-7; 7 bases are a match to TRBD2. The CDR3 region is CASSLGGTIYEQYF. The CDR3 nucleotides read TGTGCCAGCAGCTTGGGCGGGACTATTTACGAGCAGTACTTC.